The clone carrying this T cell receptor beta chain was counted ten times or more. Its antigen remains unidentified. The sample comes from a study of cytotoxic CD8 clonotypes in ibrutinib-treated CLL. The overall study: More than 9 relapsed/refractory, some 16 treatment-naive; under 18 IGHV unmutated. When averaged across all of the samples, the counts came to hundreds of thousands of productive templates and 80,000 to 100,000 productive rearrangements.

Method: immunoSEQ multiplex PCR; TCRdb's copy keeps in-frame clones and lacks some. The sample holds approximately 92,000 clones, 70% to 80% seen once. Study-wide results and limits: At the start, clonality exceeded age-matched healthy donors and followed circulating CD8+ T-cell counts. A difference in sampling times existed between sustained-remission and progressing patients.

Trimming took 3 bases from V and 7 from J, leaving 10 bases between them. Looked up from germline, CDR1 is LGHNA and CDR2 is YNFKEQ. There are 13 residues in the CDR3. The rearrangement links TRBV4-2 to TRBJ2-1, with a weak D call TRBD2 (6 bases). The source was PBMCs, collected after 24 months of ibrutinib treatment. This sequence was found in a human donor with chronic lymphocytic leukemia. The DNA of the CDR3 is TGTGCCAGCAGCCAGTCCAGCGGGAATGAGCAGTTCTTC. Its protein product is CASSQSSGNEQFF.